This T cell receptor (beta chain) was recovered during a study of post-analysis software for immune sequencing data. Across the whole study: The cohort encompassed relapsing-remitting, secondary progressive and progressive-relapsing multiple sclerosis disease courses. Study-wide points: Those samples that were prepared in the same batch co-clustered strongly by F measure.

With respect to this clonotype: The antigen is undetermined.

Built from TCR beta cDNA, the libraries had unique molecular identifiers in them. Each CDR3 protein gets one entry after TCRdb re-called the PCR reads with MiXCR. The table includes hundreds of thousands of distinct CDR3 sequences, roughly 27% detected once. The material sequenced was blood. The TCR sequence derives from a girl between 10 and 17 years old with multiple sclerosis.

The CDR3 DNA reads TGTGCCAGCAGCTTATACAGGAACACTGAAGCTTTCTTT. Amino acids: CASSLYRNTEAFF. The J gene is TRBJ1-1, the V gene TRBV7-9; D not certain. V was clipped by 2 bases and J by 1 base, with 5 bases between them. This CDR3 contains 13 residues. Per germline, CDR1 SEHNR and CDR2 FQNEAQ (reference sequence).